The 25 T cell receptor beta chains presented below share a single source sample, sequenced in a study of blood T cells in healthy people across ages. Combining a sample-barcoded 5' primer with a J-beta primer mix, a second PCR ran for 7 to 11 cycles. TCRdb reanalysed the 5' RACE reads using MiXCR and keeps one entry per CDR3 protein. The sample holds 850,000 to 1,000,000 distinct CDR3 sequences, approximately 49% seen once. The sequenced sample was blood. The receptors were sampled from a man aged 30 to 39 in good health.

The chain is built from TRBV12-3 or TRBV12-4 and TRBJ1-6; a possible D gene is TRBD1 (5 bases). V was shortened by 3 bases and J by 10 bases, with 10 bases between the two germline ends. CDR3 length equals 13 residues. The CDR3 nucleotides read TGTGCCAGCAGTTTCCAGGGAAGATCACCCCTCCACTTT. Its protein is CASSFQGRSPLHF.

CDR3 amino acids: CASSYTPGQEIYEQYF. For the CDR3, the DNA is TGTGCCAGCAGCTACACCCCGGGACAGGAGATCTACGAGCAGTACTTC. The rearrangement uses TRBV5-6 and TRBJ2-7; 8 bases align to TRBD1. The CDR3 is 16 amino acids. The J segment lost 3 bases and the V segment lost 3 bases, leaving 11 bases of the junction unmatched. The germline gives CDR1 SGHDT, CDR2 YYEEEE.

This sequence joins TRBV7-2 and TRBJ2-1; a possible D gene is TRBD2 (5 bases). V shed 1 base and J shed 3 bases, with 13 bases lying between them. This CDR3 is built from 16 residues. Germline V CDR1 and CDR2: SGHTA, FQGNSA. The CDR3 bases are TGTGCCAGCAGCTTAGGGGGAGCAGGACTCTACAATGAGCAGTTCTTC. It is translated as CASSLGGAGLYNEQFF.

This chain links TRBV29-1 with TRBJ1-1, with D unclear. Trimming removed 2 bases at V and 8 bases at J, with 18 bases between. This CDR3 has 14 residues. Germline CDR1 and CDR2: SQVTM and ANQGSEA. The CDR3 sequence: CSVESASRGTEAFF. The CDR3 nucleotides read TGCAGCGTTGAATCGGCCTCGAGAGGCACCGAAGCTTTCTTT.

The rearrangement links TRBV7-2 to TRBJ2-7; 9 nucleotides agree with TRBD2. The J call may be wrong; the DNA end is better matched by TRBJ2-5. The CDR3 runs to 16 residues. Per germline, CDR1 SGHTA and CDR2 FQGNSA. The CDR3 bases are TGTGCCAGCAGCCCCCCGAGGGCTAGCGGGACGGAGACCCAGTACTTC. It is translated as CASSPPRASGTETQYF.

This rearrangement joins TRBV9 to TRBJ2-1; possible D gene TRBD2, 5 bases. This CDR3 is built from 15 residues. The ends were cut back, 0 bases at V and 1 base at J, with 8 bases in the middle. Germline values: CDR1 SGDLS, CDR2 YYNGEE. The CDR3 spells CASSVVGESYNEQFF. The CDR3 region has the DNA TGTGCCAGCAGCGTAGTCGGGGAATCCTACAATGAGCAGTTCTTC.

Comments on this clonotype: A read error may account for a junction end that differs from germline. This chain links TRBV2 with TRBJ2-5, with TRBD1 matching 7 bases. Germline CDR1 SNHLY, CDR2 FYNNEI. This CDR3 has 15 residues. The CDR3 protein is CAGSDRGLPTETQYF. CDR3 nucleotides: TGTGCCGGCAGTGATAGGGGGCTACCTACAGAGACCCAGTACTTC.

V is TRBV6-5 and J is TRBJ2-4; perhaps TRBD1 as D (6 bases). This CDR3 contains 16 residues. Per germline, CDR1 MNHEY and CDR2 SVGAGI. V gave up 0 bases and J gave up 6 bases, with 15 bases separating them. Here the CDR3 DNA reads TGTGCCAGCAGTTACTCAGGACAGCCCGCCGGAAACATTCAGTACTTC. It codes for CASSYSGQPAGNIQYF.

This clonotype was observed at least ten times. V and J are TRBV7-8 and TRBJ1-6; D possibly corresponds to TRBD1 (5 bases). V was clipped by 6 bases and J by 7 bases, with 13 bases between them. The CDR3 runs 14 residues. The V gene's germline CDR1 is SGHVS and CDR2 FQNEAQ. As DNA, the CDR3 is TGTGCCAGCAGTCGTGACAGAGGGAATTCACCCCTCCACTTT. This translates into CASSRDRGNSPLHF.

Only a few counts were recorded for this clonotype. The J gene is TRBJ2-1, the V gene TRBV13; 8 bases map to TRBD2. This CDR3 contains 15 residues. Germline CDR1 PRHDT, CDR2 FYEKMQ (reference sequence). The J segment lost 5 bases and the V segment lost 3 bases, leaving 6 bases of the junction unmatched. The CDR3 nucleotides are TGTGCCAGCAGCTTCCCCAGCGGGAGAGACAATGAGCAGTTCTTC. Amino acids: CASSFPSGRDNEQFF. Using reference TRBV13 and TRBJ2-1 for the parts outside the CDR3, the full variable domain is AAGVIQSPRHLIKEKRETATLKCYPIPRHDTVYWYQQGPGQDPQFLISFYEKMQSDKGSIPDRFSAQQFSDYHSELNMSSLELGDSALYFCASSFPSGRDNEQFFGPGTRLTVL.

The chain combines TRBV2 with TRBJ1-6, with TRBD1 identical over 7 bases. The CDR3 extends over 14 amino acids. Germline V gene data show CDR1 as SNHLY and CDR2 as FYNNEI. V shed 11 bases and J 10 bases; nucleotides not matched to a gene: 14. The CDR3 region has the DNA TGTGCCTCCCGGGGAGGAGGGGGCAAGTCACCCCTCCACTTT. Its protein is CASRGGGGKSPLHF.

This clonotype has just a few counts. The chain uses TRBV4-1 and TRBJ2-1; 9 nucleotides line up with TRBD2. CDR1 is MGHRA and CDR2 is YSYEKL in the germline V gene. The V segment lost 6 bases and the J segment 7 bases; nucleotides outside the gene matches: 13. The CDR3 has 16 residues. In DNA, the CDR3 is TGCGCCAGCAGTAATATGGGGCGGGGGGGCCTGAATGAGCAGTTCTTC. It specifies CASSNMGRGGLNEQFF.

This chain connects TRBV10-3 to TRBJ2-3, with 9 bases fitting TRBD2. There are 16 residues in the CDR3. V trimming: 0 bases; J trimming: 10 bases; junction bases outside the gene matches: 11. CDR1 ENHRY and CDR2 SYGVKD come from the germline V gene. The CDR3 DNA sequence: TGTGCCATCAGTGAGTCGGTTAGCGGGGGCCCAGAGGCGCAGTATTTT. Residues: CAISESVSGGPEAQYF.

The CDR3: CASSLARFGREQYF. The CDR3 nucleotides are TGTGCCAGCAGCTTAGCGAGGTTCGGCCGCGAGCAGTACTTC. The rearrangement joins TRBV7-2 to TRBJ2-7; D unclear. Trimming removed 0 bases from V and 6 bases from J, with 12 bases in between. The germline V gene has CDR1 SGHTA and CDR2 FQGNSA. The length of the CDR3 is 14 residues. Complete variable domain (other parts from reference TRBV7-2 and TRBJ2-7): GAGVSQSPSNKVTEKGKDVELRCDPISGHTALYWYRQSLGQGLEFLIYFQGNSAPDKSGLPSDRFSAERTGGSVSTLTIQRTQQEDSAVYLCASSLARFGREQYFGPGTRLTVT.

This clonotype was seen repeatedly, ten times or more. V and J are TRBV20-1 and TRBJ2-1; the match to TRBD2 covers 9 bases. Germline V lookup: CDR1 DFQATT, CDR2 SNEGSKA (reference sequence). The V gene end was trimmed by 7 bases and the J gene end by 2 bases; junction bases not matched to a gene: 3. There are 13 residues in the CDR3. The CDR3 nucleotides are TGCAGTGTGACTAGCGGACCCTACAATGAGCAGTTCTTC. Protein: CSVTSGPYNEQFF.

J is TRBJ2-5 and V is TRBV20-1; 11 bases are shared with TRBD2. The CDR3 sequence is 15 residues long. CDR1 is DFQATT and CDR2 is SNEGSKA in the germline V gene (reference sequence). V trimming: 3 bases; J trimming: 4 bases; junction bases outside the gene matches: 7. CDR3 sequence reads: CSARLASGGLETQYF. The DNA of the CDR3 is TGCAGTGCTAGGTTGGCTAGCGGGGGGCTAGAGACCCAGTACTTC.

In the case of this clonotype: Relative to the germline gene, one junction end is altered; a read error may explain this. V is TRBV6-8 and J is TRBJ1-5; D unclear. The germline V gene encodes CDR1 MNHGY and CDR2 SAAAGT. The CDR3 has 12 amino acids. CDR3 protein: CTSRGREQPQHF. CDR3 bases: TGTACCAGCAGAGGAAGGGAACAGCCCCAGCATTTT.

This clonotype showed up just a few times. The genes are TRBV10-3 and TRBJ1-2, with TRBD1 matching 8 bases. CDR3 length: 14 residues. J gave up 7 bases and V 8 bases, and 12 bases lay outside the gene matches. The germline V gene has CDR1 ENHRY and CDR2 SYGVKD. The CDR3 is CAIDGQGASSGYTF. The DNA of the CDR3 is TGTGCCATCGACGGCCAGGGGGCCAGTAGTGGCTACACCTTC.

This clonotype was seen many times. The V and J genes are TRBV5-1 and TRBJ2-1, with TRBD2 matching over 12 bases. CDR1 is SGHRS, CDR2 YFSETQ, per germline. V lost 4 bases and J lost 7; bases outside the gene matches: 3. CDR3 length equals 14 residues. CDR3 sequence reads: CASSATSGGNEQFF. As DNA, the CDR3 is TGCGCCAGCAGCGCGACTAGCGGGGGTAATGAGCAGTTCTTC.

This clonotype was detected only a few times. The chain carries TRBV20-1 and TRBJ2-6; possible D gene TRBD2, 5 bases. CDR1 is DFQATT, CDR2 SNEGSKA, per germline (reference sequence). The V and J ends lost 4 bases and 1 base respectively, with 11 bases between them. This CDR3 has 15 residues. The CDR3 loop is CSATGSRSGANVLTF. DNA of the CDR3: TGCAGTGCTACGGGATCGCGATCTGGGGCCAACGTCCTGACTTTC.

The chain uses TRBV21-1 and TRBJ1-5. TRBV21-1 has pseudogene status. This CDR3 region has 13 residues. The CDR3 DNA sequence: TGTGCCAGCATCCCAGTAGGGTGTCGGCCCCAGCATTTT. It is translated as CASIPVGCRPQHF.

The gene calls are TRBV2 and TRBJ2-5, with D possibly being TRBD1 (6 bases). Trimming stripped 4 bases from V and 6 bases from J, with 12 bases between. This CDR3 has 13 residues. Germline CDR1 reads SNHLY; CDR2 reads FYNNEI. The CDR3 spells CASSGQVGQTQYF. The CDR3 DNA reads as TGTGCCAGCAGTGGACAGGTTGGGCAGACCCAGTACTTC.

This chain uses TRBV3-1 with TRBJ2-1; D perhaps matches TRBD1 (6 bases). From germline, CDR1 is LGHDT and CDR2 YNNKEL (reference sequence). Deletions cut 8 bases from V and 10 bases from J, with 18 bases between. This CDR3 is built from 13 residues. The CDR3 is CASGAGQPYEQFF. The CDR3 region has the DNA TGTGCCAGCGGCGCCGGACAGCCCTACGAGCAGTTCTTC.

This clonotype occurred a few times. This chain uses TRBV27 with TRBJ2-7; D unclear. The J call may be wrong; the DNA end is better matched by TRBJ2-4. Germline CDR1 is MNHEY and CDR2 is SMNVEV (reference sequence). There are 14 residues in the CDR3. This CDR3 is CASSPVVAKNIQYF. The CDR3 DNA reads TGTGCCAGCAGTCCCGTGGTAGCCAAAAACATTCAGTACTTC.

J is TRBJ1-1 and V is TRBV6-1; 8 nucleotides line up with TRBD1. This CDR3 comprises 15 residues. The V segment lost 5 bases and the J segment 1 base; nucleotides outside the gene matches: 6. The germline CDR1 and CDR2 sequences are MNHNS and SASEGT. CDR3 in amino acids: CASSSRTGPNTEAFF. In DNA form, the CDR3 reads TGTGCCAGCAGTTCGCGGACAGGGCCGAACACTGAAGCTTTCTTT.